One and the same sample provided the 23 T cell receptor beta chains below, sequenced in a study of T cells expressing NK-cell markers. Following a re-call of the 5' RACE reads, TCRdb has one entry per CDR3 protein and lacks DNA. The ten most abundant clones cover roughly 5.2% of a sample with a few hundred thousand distinct CDR3 sequences. Sequenced: blood T cells: a sorted CD56 or NKG2C T cell subset, CD4+ or CD8+ T cells, or bulk PBMC T cells (not recorded which). The source is a man aged 18-70 years in good health.

The chain recombines TRBV12-3 or TRBV12-4 with TRBJ2-3; TCRdb reports TRBD2, a call that lacks DNA to check it against. CDR3 length equals 15 residues. The CDR3 loop reads CASSGDGRGGNTQYF.

CDR3 protein: CASSLYGTKNEKLFF. The chain joins TRBV5-6 to TRBJ1-4. CDR3 length: 15 residues. Per germline, CDR1 SGHDT and CDR2 YYEEEE.

The chain couples TRBV28 to TRBJ2-4; TCRdb gives TRBD1 as the D gene, but with no DNA this cannot be confirmed. Germline V gene data show CDR1 as MDHEN and CDR2 as SYDVKM. The CDR3 consists of 16 residues. Here the CDR3 reads CASSLTDGGAKNIQYF. Full variable domain (rest looked up from reference TRBV28 and TRBJ2-4): DVKVTQSSRYLVKRTGEKVFLECVQDMDHENMFWYRQDPGLGLRLIYFSYDVKMKEKGDIPEGYSVSREKKERFSLILESASTNQTSMYLCASSLTDGGAKNIQYFGAGTRLSVL.

This chain links TRBV7-9 with TRBJ2-2; TCRdb reports TRBD2, a call that lacks DNA to check it against. The CDR3 is made up of 16 amino acids. Germline V CDR1 and CDR2: SEHNR, FQNEAQ (reference sequence). CDR3 amino acids: CASRLRGTSVTGELFF.

The chain uses TRBV6-1 and TRBJ2-6. Germline V gene data show CDR1 as MNHNS and CDR2 as SASEGT. The CDR3 sequence is 15 residues long. CDR3 loop: CASRDYSSGANVLTF.

CDR3 residues: CASRATGETQYF. The V call is TRBV7-2, the J call TRBJ2-5; the D call from TCRdb, TRBD1, cannot be confirmed without DNA. The CDR3 consists of 12 residues. CDR1 and CDR2 (germline): SGHTA, FQGNSA.

The rearrangement links TRBV27 to TRBJ2-2; lacking DNA, the TRBD1 call made by TCRdb goes unchecked. The CDR3 extends over 16 amino acids. Per germline, CDR1 MNHEY and CDR2 SMNVEV (reference sequence). The CDR3: CASSGWGTSNTGELFF.

This rearrangement joins TRBV5-1 to TRBJ1-2. Germline assignment: CDR1 SGHRS and CDR2 YFSETQ. The CDR3 consists of 13 residues. The CDR3 loop reads CASSVGGNYGYTF.

This chain connects TRBV15 to TRBJ2-7; as DNA is missing, the TRBD1 call by TCRdb cannot be tested. Germline lookup yields CDR1 LNHNV and CDR2 YYDKDF (reference sequence). The CDR3 runs to 15 residues. The CDR3 is CATSRVGQAPYEQYF.

The chain couples TRBV7-9 to TRBJ2-7; TCRdb names TRBD1, which stays unverified in the absence of DNA. This CDR3 has 14 amino acids. Per the germline V gene, CDR1 is SEHNR and CDR2 is FQNEAQ (reference sequence). CDR3 amino acids: CASSSPGTAYEQYF.

CDR3 in amino acids: CASSLAQGNSSPLHF. The gene calls are TRBV5-1 and TRBJ1-6; the D gene TCRdb calls, TRBD1, cannot be checked with no DNA. The CDR3 is 15 amino acids. From germline, CDR1 is SGHRS and CDR2 YFSETQ. Full variable domain (missing parts from reference TRBV5-1 and TRBJ1-6): KAGVTQTPRYLIKTRGQQVTLSCSPISGHRSVSWYQQTPGQGLQFLFEYFSETQRNKGNFPGRFSGRQFSNSRSEMNVSTLELGDSALYLCASSLAQGNSSPLHFGNGTRLTVT.

V gene TRBV12-3 or TRBV12-4 combines with J gene TRBJ1-5. The CDR3 is made up of 15 amino acids. The CDR3 protein is CASRVSAEGNQPQHF.

V usage is TRBV3-1 and J usage is TRBJ2-1; absent DNA, TCRdb's TRBD1 call cannot be checked. The CDR3 sequence is 14 residues long. The V gene's germline CDR1 is LGHDT and CDR2 YNNKEL (reference sequence). CDR3: CASSHTGGSNEQFF.

V and J are TRBV28 and TRBJ2-6; TCRdb's D call, TRBD1, is unchecked because there is no DNA. This CDR3 is 16 amino acids long. Germline CDR1 MDHEN, CDR2 SYDVKM. CDR3 sequence: CASSSNRVSGANVLTF. Variable domain in full (rest from reference TRBV28 and TRBJ2-6): DVKVTQSSRYLVKRTGEKVFLECVQDMDHENMFWYRQDPGLGLRLIYFSYDVKMKEKGDIPEGYSVSREKKERFSLILESASTNQTSMYLCASSSNRVSGANVLTFGAGSRLTVL.

This chain uses TRBV9 with TRBJ2-7; TCRdb selects TRBD2, and the lack of DNA leaves this call unchecked. The germline CDR1 and CDR2 sequences are SGDLS and YYNGEE. The CDR3 length is 15 residues. The CDR3 spells CASSVAGGSGYEQYF.

Here the CDR3 reads CASRPPNRGPTGELFF. The chain has TRBV12-3 or TRBV12-4 and TRBJ2-2; TCRdb proposes TRBD1, but this gene call is untestable without DNA. The CDR3 spans 16 residues.

CDR3 amino acids: CATSPAPGGGTDTQYF. The V and J genes are TRBV24-1 and TRBJ2-3; no DNA is available, so the TRBD1 call from TCRdb remains unchecked. CDR3 length equals 16 residues. CDR1 is KGHDR and CDR2 is SFDVKD in the germline V gene.

The chain employs TRBV19 and TRBJ2-5; without DNA, the TCRdb call of TRBD1 cannot be checked. CDR3 length equals 17 residues. Per germline, CDR1 LNHDA and CDR2 SQIVND (reference sequence). CDR3 region: CASSTVTGNRLKETQYF.

The chain joins TRBV6-5 to TRBJ2-3. This CDR3 has 14 amino acids. CDR1 and CDR2 (germline): MNHEY, SVGAGI. The CDR3 sequence: CASSNLVITDTQYF.

The chain links TRBV6-1 to TRBJ2-1. Germline values: CDR1 MNHNS, CDR2 SASEGT. The CDR3 is 16 residues long. The CDR3 is CASSESLRSSYNEQFF.

This sequence joins TRBV5-1 and TRBJ1-1; TCRdb lists TRBD1, though no DNA is available to test this call. The CDR3 extends over 14 amino acids. Per germline, CDR1 SGHRS and CDR2 YFSETQ. CDR3 in amino acids: CASRADSDNTEAFF.

The chain uses TRBV18 and TRBJ2-1; TCRdb picks TRBD1, but there is no DNA to check that call. The CDR3 extends over 15 amino acids. Germline assignment: CDR1 KGHSH and CDR2 LQKENI. The CDR3: CASSSGESSYNEQFF.

The genes are TRBV6-2 or TRBV6-3 and TRBJ1-5. This CDR3 contains 15 residues. Germline V gene sequence: CDR1 MNHEY, CDR2 SVGEGT. CDR3 region: CASSYADHSNQPQHF.